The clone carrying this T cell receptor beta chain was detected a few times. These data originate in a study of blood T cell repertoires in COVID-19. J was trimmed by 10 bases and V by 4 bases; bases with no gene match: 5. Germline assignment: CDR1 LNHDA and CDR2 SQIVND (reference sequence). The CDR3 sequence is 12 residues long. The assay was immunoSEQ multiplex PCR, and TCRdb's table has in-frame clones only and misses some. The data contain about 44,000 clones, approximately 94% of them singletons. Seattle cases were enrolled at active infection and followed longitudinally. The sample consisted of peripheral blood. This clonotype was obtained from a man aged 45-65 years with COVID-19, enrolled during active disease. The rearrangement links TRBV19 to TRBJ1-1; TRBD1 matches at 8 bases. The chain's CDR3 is CASSRGTGGAFF. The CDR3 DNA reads TGTGCCAGTAGTAGGGGGACAGGTGGAGCTTTCTTT. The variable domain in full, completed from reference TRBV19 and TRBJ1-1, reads DGGITQSPKYLFRKEGQNVTLSCEQNLNHDAMYWYRQDPGQGLRLIYYSQIVNDFQKGDIAEGYSVSREKKESFPLTVTSAQKNPTAFYLCASSRGTGGAFFGQGTRLTVV.